Here is one TCR beta chain with its context. Its antigen is currently unknown. The data originate from a study of shared clonotypes between healthy human individuals. Study conclusions and caveats: Sampling covered blood only; tissue repertoires likely differ.

The CDR3 runs 15 residues. Trimming removed 4 bases from V and 5 bases from J; junction bases left unmatched: 5. The germline V gene has CDR1 SGHDN and CDR2 FVKESK. Naive CD4+ cells were CD45RA-selected; the remaining cells were memory. In replicate PCRs of sorted subsets, 150 to 200 ng DNA, approximately 32,000 T cell genomes, was used. Produced via immunoSEQ multiplex PCR; TCRdb's table is partial and in-frame only. The profile shows about a million clones, approximately 80% of them singletons. This TCR was sampled from a young man in good health. Some clones in this sample may be carry-over from other donors' samples. Sequenced: memory CD4+ T cells from PBMCs. Specified subset: CD45RA-negative fraction. V is TRBV14 and J is TRBJ2-1; 10 bases agree with TRBD2. The CDR3 region has the DNA TGTGCCAGCAGCCGAGTAGCGGGAGGAGACAATGAGCAGTTCTTC. Its protein is CASSRVAGGDNEQFF.